A single sample gave rise to the 17 T cell receptor beta chains below, sequenced in a study of regulatory T cells in long-lasting Graves disease. Both iRepertoire HTBI primers and Arm-PCR of CDR3 regions were used to build the TCR beta libraries. Each CDR3 protein is one row after TCRdb ran MiXCR on the multiplex PCR reads. Of some 220,000 distinct CDR3 sequences in the sample, roughly a fifth are singletons; the top ten hold about 11%. This sample's time point: newly diagnosed GD, antithyroid drugs for less than 3 months. RNA from PBMCs was the source of the TCR library. Separately, the same data were catalogued under a study of T cells in Graves' hyperthyroidism and ophthalmopathy.

Material: peripheral blood mononuclear cells (PBMCs), obtained at new diagnosis, from a patient treated with antithyroid drugs. Every receptor here comes from a woman aged 30 to 39 with Graves disease.

In its sample, this clonotype was seen many times. This sequence joins TRBV2 and TRBJ1-1; TRBD1 agrees at 12 bases. Germline CDR1 reads SNHLY; CDR2 reads FYNNEI. The CDR3 extends over 19 amino acids. After removal of 6 bases from V and 5 bases from J, the junction contained 19 bases not matched to a gene. As DNA, the CDR3 is TGTGCCAGCAGCGCCTTCCCTCTAGTGGGACAGGGGGCTGGTACTGAAGCTTTCTTT. Translated: CASSAFPLVGQGAGTEAFF. Variable domain in full (rest from reference TRBV2 and TRBJ1-1): EPEVTQTPSHQVTQMGQEVILRCVPISNHLYFYWYRQILGQKVEFLVSFYNNEISEKSEIFDDQFSVERPDGSNFTLKIRSTKLEDSAMYFCASSAFPLVGQGAGTEAFFGQGTRLTVV.

This clonotype was recorded at least ten times. This rearrangement joins TRBV6-1 to TRBJ1-5; D remains unclear. This CDR3 is built from 11 residues. Trimming removed 8 bases at V and 5 bases at J, with 7 bases between. Germline V lookup: CDR1 MNHNS, CDR2 SASEGT. This CDR3 reads CASGIYQPQHF. The DNA for the CDR3 is TGTGCCAGCGGTATCTATCAGCCCCAGCATTTT.

This clonotype was counted at least ten times. The CDR3 spells CSALLAGVYEQYF. The CDR3 DNA reads TGCAGTGCGTTACTAGCGGGAGTTTACGAGCAGTACTTC. This chain links TRBV20-1 with TRBJ2-7, with TRBD2 matching 11 bases. CDR3 length: 13 residues. Trimming at V came to 6 bases and at J to 4 bases, leaving 5 bases not matched to a gene. Germline CDR1 reads DFQATT; CDR2 reads SNEGSKA (reference sequence).

This clonotype was observed at least ten times. The chain couples TRBV18 to TRBJ1-6; 8 bases map to TRBD1. Per germline, CDR1 KGHSH and CDR2 LQKENI. V lost 3 bases to trimming and J lost 9 bases; unmatched junction nucleotides: 16. This CDR3 region has 18 residues. The CDR3 sequence is CASSPSVTLRQGTSPLHF. In DNA, the CDR3 is TGTGCCAGCTCACCCTCCGTGACTCTTCGACAGGGGACTTCACCCCTCCACTTT.

This chain uses TRBV5-1 with TRBJ2-2; TRBD2 matches at 9 bases. This CDR3 has 15 amino acids. V was pared by 7 bases and J by 6 bases, with 10 bases of the junction left unmatched. The germline V gene has CDR1 SGHRS and CDR2 YFSETQ. This CDR3 reads CASAGRVAGAGELFF. The CDR3 DNA follows: TGCGCCAGCGCCGGGAGGGTAGCGGGAGCCGGGGAGCTGTTTTTT.

This clonotype was found many times. The chain joins TRBV28 to TRBJ1-5; D possibly corresponds to TRBD1 (5 bases). Per the germline V gene, CDR1 is MDHEN and CDR2 is SYDVKM. The CDR3 is made up of 15 amino acids. V was trimmed by 3 bases and J by 3 bases, leaving 12 bases between them. In DNA, the CDR3 is TGTGCCAGCAGTTTTGATGGGGCGACCAATCAGCCCCAGCATTTT. It encodes CASSFDGATNQPQHF.

In this sample, this clonotype turned up a few times. V usage is TRBV20-1 and J usage is TRBJ2-3, with TRBD2 as a possible D gene (6 bases). The V gene's germline CDR1 is DFQATT and CDR2 SNEGSKA (reference sequence). V lost 0 bases, J lost 5 bases, and 15 bases lay in between. The CDR3 runs 15 residues. CDR3 region: CSARDRGGVVDTQYF. CDR3 DNA sequence: TGCAGTGCTAGAGATAGAGGAGGGGTCGTAGATACGCAGTATTTT.

This clonotype was detected many times. CDR3 sequence (DNA): TGTGCCAGCAGCTGGGCGGGACGAAATGGCTACACCTTC. Protein product: CASSWAGRNGYTF. This chain links TRBV7-9 with TRBJ1-2; TRBD1 might be the D (5 bases). This CDR3 contains 13 residues. Between the trimmed V and J ends, which lost 4 bases and 6 bases, there was a span of 12 bases. Germline CDR1 is SEHNR and CDR2 is FQNEAQ (reference sequence).

This clonotype was found a few times. A much larger clone lies a single base off, so this may be a read error. The rearrangement joins TRBV11-2 to TRBJ2-5, with D possibly being TRBD1 or TRBD2 (6 bases each). Germline CDR1 reads SGHAT; CDR2 reads FQNNGV. The CDR3 spans 16 residues. The germline V and J ends were trimmed by 5 bases and 2 bases, with 18 bases remaining between them. CDR3 DNA sequence: TGTGCCAGCAGCCCTCCCGGAAGGGGGGTTCAAGAGACCCAGTACTTC. Protein: CASSPPGRGVQETQYF.

This clonotype was recorded at least ten times. The chain recombines TRBV11-2 with TRBJ2-5; a possible D gene is TRBD1 (6 bases). V was shortened by 4 bases and J by 3 bases, with 18 bases between the two germline ends. This CDR3 comprises 16 residues. CDR1 SGHAT and CDR2 FQNNGV come from the germline V gene. The CDR3, as DNA: TGTGCCAGCAGCTCCCCCGTCACCCGACAGGAAGAGACCCAGTACTTC. Amino acids: CASSSPVTRQEETQYF.

This clonotype was observed a few times. No conserved phenylalanine or tryptophan ends this CDR3, so it is likely a read error. The rearrangement joins TRBV12-3 or TRBV12-4 to TRBJ1-5, with 8 positions matching TRBD1. Losses at the gene ends were 10 bases for V and 4 bases for J; bases not matched to a gene: 9. The CDR3 runs to 14 residues. CDR3 bases: TGTGCCACGCAGGGGACAGGACTAAATCAGCCCCAGCATCTT. It encodes CATQGTGLNQPQHL.

This chain uses TRBV19 with TRBJ1-2; 7 nucleotides align to TRBD1. This CDR3 has 15 amino acids. With V trimmed by 8 bases and J by 3 bases, 12 bases remained unmatched. The germline V gene has CDR1 LNHDA and CDR2 SQIVND (reference sequence). The CDR3, as DNA: TGTGCCAGTCGGGACAGTTGGAGTGGTGACTATGGCTACACCTTC. It encodes CASRDSWSGDYGYTF.

This clonotype appeared many times. V and J are TRBV29-1 and TRBJ2-3; the match to TRBD1 covers 7 bases. Germline V CDR1 and CDR2: SQVTM, ANQGSEA. J gave up 2 bases and V 3 bases, and 11 bases lay outside the gene matches. The CDR3 runs 16 residues. The CDR3 is CSVDGLKQGTTDTQYF. Here the CDR3 DNA reads TGCAGCGTTGACGGCCTTAAACAGGGGACCACAGATACGCAGTATTTT.

In regard to this clonotype: This may stem from a read error, because a much larger clone lies one nucleotide away. This chain joins TRBV20-1 and TRBJ2-1, with 7 bases lining up with TRBD2. The CDR3 has 15 amino acids. Germline V lookup: CDR1 DFQATT, CDR2 SNEGSKA (reference sequence). CDR3 region: CNARDFGGGANEQFF. CDR3 DNA sequence: TGCAATGCTAGAGATTTCGGGGGAGGGGCGAATGAGCAGTTCTTC.

In this sample, this clonotype turned up many times. This chain connects TRBV19 to TRBJ1-5; the D is unclear. Germline V gene lookup returns CDR1 LNHDA and CDR2 SQIVND (reference sequence). The CDR3 has 14 residues. V lost 10 bases to trimming and J lost 4 bases, with 17 bases between them. The CDR3 is CATEDISRNQPQHF. The CDR3 nucleotides are TGTGCCACCGAGGATATTTCCCGAAATCAGCCCCAGCATTTT.

This clonotype was observed a few times. The genes are TRBV30 and TRBJ1-2, with TRBD1 matching 7 bases. Germline V lookup: CDR1 GTSNPN, CDR2 SVGIG (reference sequence). This CDR3 contains 13 residues. Losses at the gene ends were 0 bases for V and 8 bases for J; bases not matched to a gene: 6. The DNA of the CDR3 is TGTGCCTGGAGTGTATTAGGGGGCGCGGGCTACACCTTC. Translating gives CAWSVLGGAGYTF.

This clonotype has a count of ten or more. The CDR3 loop reads CSARGGSGTDTQYF. The CDR3 DNA sequence: TGCAGTGCTAGAGGGGGATCAGGGACAGATACGCAGTATTTT. This chain joins TRBV20-1 and TRBJ2-3; perhaps TRBD1 as D (5 bases). The V end was cut by 1 base, the J end by 3 bases, with 11 bases between. The CDR3 is made up of 14 amino acids. Germline V gene data show CDR1 as DFQATT and CDR2 as SNEGSKA (reference sequence).